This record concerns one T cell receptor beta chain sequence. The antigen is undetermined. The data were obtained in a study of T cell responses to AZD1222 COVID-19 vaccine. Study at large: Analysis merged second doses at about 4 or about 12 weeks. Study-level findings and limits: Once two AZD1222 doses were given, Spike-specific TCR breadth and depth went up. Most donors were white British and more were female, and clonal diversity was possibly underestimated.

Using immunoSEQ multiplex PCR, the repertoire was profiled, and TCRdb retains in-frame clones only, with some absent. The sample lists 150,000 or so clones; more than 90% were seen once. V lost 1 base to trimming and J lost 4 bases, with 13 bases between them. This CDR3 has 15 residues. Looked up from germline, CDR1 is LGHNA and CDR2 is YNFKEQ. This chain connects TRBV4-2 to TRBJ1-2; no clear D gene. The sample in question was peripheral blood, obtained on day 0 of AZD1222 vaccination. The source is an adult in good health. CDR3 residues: CASSQATAGTYGYTF. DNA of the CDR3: TGTGCCAGCAGCCAAGCAACGGCGGGAACCTATGGCTACACCTTC.